This T cell receptor beta chain was obtained from a study of identical twins. TCRdb recomputed calls from the 5' RACE reads with MiXCR, one row per CDR3 protein. The data contain 200,000 to 250,000 distinct CDR3 sequences, about 7.5% of them singletons. This clonotype was counted many times. J was trimmed by 5 bases and V by 2 bases; bases with no gene match: 9. Germline lookup yields CDR1 MNHEY and CDR2 SVGEGT. The CDR3 contains 16 residues. These data also featured in a second study, about yellow fever vaccine responses in identical twins.

The sequencing input was memory (CD45RO+) T cells sorted from blood. J is TRBJ1-1 and V is TRBV6-2 or TRBV6-3, with 9 bases identical to TRBD1. This TCR was sampled from a woman between 18 and 29 years old in good health. Written as DNA, the CDR3 is TGTGCCAGCAGTTACACGCCGGGGACAGGGAGAACTGAAGCTTTCTTT. Protein sequence: CASSYTPGTGRTEAFF.